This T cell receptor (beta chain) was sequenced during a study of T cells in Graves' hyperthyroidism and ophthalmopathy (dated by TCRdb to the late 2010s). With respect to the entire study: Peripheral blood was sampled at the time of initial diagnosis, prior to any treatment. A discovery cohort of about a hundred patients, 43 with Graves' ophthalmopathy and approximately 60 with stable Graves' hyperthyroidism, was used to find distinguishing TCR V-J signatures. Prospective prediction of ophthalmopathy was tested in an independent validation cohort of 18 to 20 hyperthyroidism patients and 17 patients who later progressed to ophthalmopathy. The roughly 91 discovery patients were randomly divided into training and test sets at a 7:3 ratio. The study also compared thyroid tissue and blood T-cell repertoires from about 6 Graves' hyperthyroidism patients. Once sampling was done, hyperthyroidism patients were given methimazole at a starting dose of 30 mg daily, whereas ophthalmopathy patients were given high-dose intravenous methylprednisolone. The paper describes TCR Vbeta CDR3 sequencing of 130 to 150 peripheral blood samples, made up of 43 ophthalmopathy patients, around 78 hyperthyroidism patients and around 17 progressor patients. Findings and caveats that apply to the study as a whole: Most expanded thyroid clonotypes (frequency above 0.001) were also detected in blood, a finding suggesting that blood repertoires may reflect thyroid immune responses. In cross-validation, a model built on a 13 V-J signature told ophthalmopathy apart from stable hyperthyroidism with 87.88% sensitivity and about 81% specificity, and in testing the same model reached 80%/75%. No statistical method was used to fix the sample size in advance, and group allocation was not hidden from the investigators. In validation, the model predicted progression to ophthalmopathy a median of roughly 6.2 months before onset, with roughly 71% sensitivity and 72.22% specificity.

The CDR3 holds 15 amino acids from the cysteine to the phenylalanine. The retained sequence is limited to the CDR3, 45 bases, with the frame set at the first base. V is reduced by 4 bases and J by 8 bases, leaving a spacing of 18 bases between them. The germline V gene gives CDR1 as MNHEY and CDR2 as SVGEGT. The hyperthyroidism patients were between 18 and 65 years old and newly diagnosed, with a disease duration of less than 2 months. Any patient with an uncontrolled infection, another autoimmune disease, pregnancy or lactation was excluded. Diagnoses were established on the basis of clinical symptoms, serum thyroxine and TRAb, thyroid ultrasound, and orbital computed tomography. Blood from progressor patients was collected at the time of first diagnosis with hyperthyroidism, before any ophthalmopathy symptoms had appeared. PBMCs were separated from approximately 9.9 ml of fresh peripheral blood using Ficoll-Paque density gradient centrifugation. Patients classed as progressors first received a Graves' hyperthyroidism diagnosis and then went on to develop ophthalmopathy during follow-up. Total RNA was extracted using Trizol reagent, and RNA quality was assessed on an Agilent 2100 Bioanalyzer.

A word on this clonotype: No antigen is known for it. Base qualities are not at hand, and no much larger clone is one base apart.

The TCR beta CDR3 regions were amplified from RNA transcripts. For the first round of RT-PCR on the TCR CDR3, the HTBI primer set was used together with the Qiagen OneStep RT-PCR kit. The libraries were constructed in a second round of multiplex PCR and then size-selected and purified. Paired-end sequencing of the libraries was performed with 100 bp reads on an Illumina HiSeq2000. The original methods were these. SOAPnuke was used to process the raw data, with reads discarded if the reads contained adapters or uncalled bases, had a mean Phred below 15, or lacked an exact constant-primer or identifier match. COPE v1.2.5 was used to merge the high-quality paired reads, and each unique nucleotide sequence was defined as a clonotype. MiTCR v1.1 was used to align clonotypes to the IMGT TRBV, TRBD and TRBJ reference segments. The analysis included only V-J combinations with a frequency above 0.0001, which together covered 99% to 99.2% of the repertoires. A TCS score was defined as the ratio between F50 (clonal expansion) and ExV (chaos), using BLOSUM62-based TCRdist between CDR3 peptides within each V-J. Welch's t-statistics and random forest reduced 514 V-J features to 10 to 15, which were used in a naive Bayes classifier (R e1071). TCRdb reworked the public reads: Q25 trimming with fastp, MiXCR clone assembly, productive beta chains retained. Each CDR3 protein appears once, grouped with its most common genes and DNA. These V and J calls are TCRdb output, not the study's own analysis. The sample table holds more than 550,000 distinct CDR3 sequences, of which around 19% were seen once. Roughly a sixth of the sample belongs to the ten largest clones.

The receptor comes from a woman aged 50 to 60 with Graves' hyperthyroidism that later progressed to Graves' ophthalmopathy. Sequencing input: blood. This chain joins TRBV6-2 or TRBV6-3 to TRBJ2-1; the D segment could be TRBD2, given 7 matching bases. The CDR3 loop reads CASSFIWGGQDEQFF. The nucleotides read TGTGCCAGCAGTTTTATTTGGGGGGGGCAAGATGAGCAGTTCTTC.